Each of the 5 T cell receptor beta chains below was sequenced from the same sample in a study of T cell responses to AZD1222 COVID-19 vaccine. Some clones are missing from TCRdb's copy, which holds only in-frame ones; the method was immunoSEQ multiplex PCR. Here the sample spans 84,000 or so clones, approximately 89% being singletons. Sequenced here: peripheral blood, sampled on day 0 of AZD1222 vaccination. The receptor source for this set is an adult in good health.

The gene calls are TRBV6-5 and TRBJ2-5; the match to TRBD1 covers 9 bases. This CDR3 has 14 amino acids. Germline V gives CDR1 MNHEY, CDR2 SVGAGI. V gave up 6 bases and J gave up 5 bases; unmatched junction bases: 7. The CDR3 DNA sequence: TGTGCCAGCAGACCAACAGGGGGCGCTGAGACCCAGTACTTC. Amino acids: CASRPTGGAETQYF.

CDR3 in amino acids: CASSFFQLAGYTF. The DNA for the CDR3 is TGTGCCAGCAGTTTCTTCCAGTTAGCAGGCTACACCTTC. The rearrangement links TRBV12-3 or TRBV12-4 to TRBJ1-2; D call uncertain. The CDR3 has 13 residues. V lost 3 bases to trimming and J lost 8 bases, with 13 bases between them.

V is TRBV7-2 and J is TRBJ1-6; 8 bases are a match to TRBD1. This CDR3 has 15 amino acids. CDR1 and CDR2 from the germline V gene are SGHTA and FQGNSA. Trimming removed 5 bases from V and 10 bases from J; junction bases left unmatched: 10. CDR3 region: CASSTRQGRSSPLHF. The CDR3 DNA reads as TGTGCCAGCAGCACTAGACAGGGGAGAAGCTCACCCCTCCACTTT.

This clone was counted between two and nine times. V usage is TRBV11-2 and J usage is TRBJ1-1; maybe TRBD1 (5 bases). CDR1 is SGHAT and CDR2 is FQNNGV in the germline V gene. The CDR3 loop spans 16 amino acids. V lost 2 bases to trimming and J lost 7 bases, with 20 bases between them. CDR3 DNA: TGTGCCAGCAGCTTATACCAGGCGTTCAGGGCCTATGAAGCTTTCTTT. This translates into CASSLYQAFRAYEAFF.

On this clone itself: The CDR3 ends on some other residue instead of the conserved phenylalanine or tryptophan, so this is likely a read error. The limits of the CDR3 on the DNA are not certain, so only TCRdb's listed CDR3 is given. The gene calls are TRBV2 and TRBJ2-2. The CDR3 is made up of 10 amino acids, end residues included. The V gene's germline CDR1 is SNHLY and CDR2 FYNNEI. This CDR3 is CASSDRRPWV.